These T cell receptor beta chains were read from a single sample in a study of CD8+CD57+ T cells in acquired aplastic anemia. TCRdb redid the calling of the reads with MiXCR, one entry per CDR3 protein. The sample comprises 15,000 to 20,000 distinct CDR3 sequences, less than 45% of which are singletons, and approximately 83% rests with the top ten. The sequenced material came from CD8+CD57+ T cells sorted from PBMCs. Source of these receptors: a human donor with aplastic anemia. CDR3s include the opening cysteine and the closing phenylalanine or tryptophan. The D gene is left open where the match is weak. Some rows mark clone size as missing; the rest say once, few, many or name a class of expanded clone.

cdr3_nt: TGTGCCAGCAGCGTGCAAGAAGGCCGGCTAGGTTCACCCCTCCACTTT
cdr3_aa: CASSVQEGRLGSPLHF
clone_size: NA
v_call: TRBV9
d_call: NA
j_call: TRBJ1-6

cdr3_nt: TGTGCCAGCAGTCACAGGGTAAATAATTCACCCCTCCACTTT
cdr3_aa: CASSHRVNNSPLHF
clone_size: few
v_call: TRBV25-1
d_call: NA
j_call: TRBJ1-6

cdr3_nt: TGTGCCAGCAGTCGACAGAGACTGTTCACTGAAGCTTTCTTT
cdr3_aa: CASSRQRLFTEAFF
clone_size: many
v_call: TRBV7-8
d_call: NA
j_call: TRBJ1-1

cdr3_nt: TGTGCCAGCAGCCCTAGCGGGACGGGGGATACGCAGTATTTT
cdr3_aa: CASSPSGTGDTQYF
clone_size: NA
v_call: TRBV9
d_call: TRBD2
j_call: TRBJ2-3

cdr3_nt: TGTGCCATCAGTGATGGGACAACTGCAACTAATGAAAAACTGTTTTTT
cdr3_aa: CAISDGTTATNEKLFF
clone_size: few
v_call: TRBV10-3
d_call: NA
j_call: TRBJ1-4

cdr3_nt: TGTGCCACCAGTGGTTCGGGAGCCGGGGAGCTGTTTTTT
cdr3_aa: CATSGSGAGELFF
clone_size: many
v_call: TRBV24-1
d_call: NA
j_call: TRBJ2-2

cdr3_nt: TGCGCCAGCAGTGAGTCGCAGGGATTCACTGAAGCTTTCTTT
cdr3_aa: CASSESQGFTEAFF
clone_size: few
v_call: TRBV10-1
d_call: NA
j_call: TRBJ1-1

cdr3_nt: TGCAGTGCTAATAGGAAGGGGGCAGTCGGTAGCAATCAGCCCCAGCATTTT
cdr3_aa: CSANRKGAVGSNQPQHF
clone_size: NA
v_call: TRBV20-1
d_call: TRBD1
j_call: TRBJ1-5

cdr3_nt: TGTGCCAGTAGTGCTCGGGTGGGGTCCAACAATCAGCCCCAGCATTTT
cdr3_aa: CASSARVGSNNQPQHF
clone_size: NA
v_call: TRBV19
d_call: NA
j_call: TRBJ1-5

cdr3_nt: TGTGCCAGCAGTCCCGTTTCACAGGGAGGCGAAAAACTGTTTTTT
cdr3_aa: CASSPVSQGGEKLFF
clone_size: NA
v_call: TRBV2
d_call: NA
j_call: TRBJ1-4

cdr3_nt: TGTGCCAGCAGCTTGGGGCCGGGGCCCGTTGACGAGCAGTACTTC
cdr3_aa: CASSLGPGPVDEQYF
clone_size: NA
v_call: TRBV7-6
d_call: NA
j_call: TRBJ2-7

cdr3_nt: TGTGCCAGCAGTGAAGATGGCGGAGACTCTGGAAACACCATATATTTT
cdr3_aa: CASSEDGGDSGNTIYF
clone_size: many
v_call: TRBV6-1
d_call: NA
j_call: TRBJ1-3

cdr3_nt: TGCAGCGTTCCAGGGGGCACCGGGGAGCTGTTTTTT
cdr3_aa: CSVPGGTGELFF
clone_size: many
v_call: TRBV29-1
d_call: TRBD1
j_call: TRBJ2-2

cdr3_nt: TGTGCCAGCAGCGTAGGCAAGGGCCTCAATGAGCAGTTCTTC
cdr3_aa: CASSVGKGLNEQFF
clone_size: few
v_call: TRBV9
d_call: NA
j_call: TRBJ2-1

cdr3_nt: TGTGCCAGCAGCTTAACAGGGGCATCAAGCGGAAACACCATATATTTT
cdr3_aa: CASSLTGASSGNTIYF
clone_size: few
v_call: TRBV7-3
d_call: NA
j_call: TRBJ1-3

cdr3_nt: TGCAGTGCTCCCGAGGGAGGAACTGAAGCTTTCTTT
cdr3_aa: CSAPEGGTEAFF
clone_size: NA
v_call: TRBV20-1
d_call: NA
j_call: TRBJ1-1

cdr3_nt: TGTGCCACCAGCAGCCCACCCGGCAGGTCCGGTGAGCAGTACTTC
cdr3_aa: CATSSPPGRSGEQYF
clone_size: NA
v_call: TRBV15
d_call: NA
j_call: TRBJ2-7

cdr3_nt: TGTGCCAGCAGCGTAAGCGGGCTTAGCTCCTACGAGCAGTACTTC
cdr3_aa: CASSVSGLSSYEQYF
clone_size: few
v_call: TRBV7-2
d_call: NA
j_call: TRBJ2-7

cdr3_nt: TGTGCCAGCAGCTTGCTCAGTTACTCCTCTGGAAACACCATATATTTT
cdr3_aa: CASSLLSYSSGNTIYF
clone_size: NA
v_call: TRBV5-6
d_call: NA
j_call: TRBJ1-3

cdr3_nt: TGCAGTGCTAGATGGCAGGAAGGGGTCTCTGGGGCCAACGTCCTGACTTTC
cdr3_aa: CSARWQEGVSGANVLTF
clone_size: few
v_call: TRBV20-1
d_call: NA
j_call: TRBJ2-6

cdr3_nt: TGTGCCAGCAGCCCCCGGTTCAGCGGGGACCACGAGCAGTACTTC
cdr3_aa: CASSPRFSGDHEQYF
clone_size: many
v_call: TRBV7-6
d_call: TRBD2
j_call: TRBJ2-7

cdr3_nt: TGTGCCAGCAGCTTAGGGGACTGGGGAGGGGCAGAGACCCAGTACTTC
cdr3_aa: CASSLGDWGGAETQYF
clone_size: many
v_call: TRBV7-2
d_call: TRBD2
j_call: TRBJ2-5

cdr3_nt: TGCGCCAGCAGCGTCGACCCGGGACAGGGAGGCCTCGAGCAGTACTTC
cdr3_aa: CASSVDPGQGGLEQYF
clone_size: NA
v_call: TRBV5-1
d_call: TRBD1
j_call: TRBJ2-7

cdr3_nt: TGTGCCAGCAGTTCGAGGTATGGCTACACCTTC
cdr3_aa: CASSSRYGYTF
clone_size: NA
v_call: TRBV28
d_call: NA
j_call: TRBJ1-2

cdr3_nt: TGTGCCAGCAGTCCCAACTACGAGCAGTACTTC
cdr3_aa: CASSPNYEQYF
clone_size: many
v_call: TRBV2
d_call: NA
j_call: TRBJ2-7

cdr3_nt: TGCAGCGTTGAAGCTTCCGGGACAGCTTCCTACGAGCAGTACTTC
cdr3_aa: CSVEASGTASYEQYF
clone_size: NA
v_call: TRBV29-1
d_call: TRBD1
j_call: TRBJ2-7

cdr3_nt: TGTGCCAGCAGTGAACTGGGTACCTACGAGCAGTACTTC
cdr3_aa: CASSELGTYEQYF
clone_size: many
v_call: TRBV6-1
d_call: NA
j_call: TRBJ2-7

cdr3_nt: TGTGCCAGCAGCACTACGGGGTTATGGGGACACGAGACCCAGTACTTC
cdr3_aa: CASSTTGLWGHETQYF
clone_size: once
v_call: TRBV2
d_call: NA
j_call: TRBJ2-5

cdr3_nt: TGTGCCAGCAACGACTTATCCGACACCAATGAGCAGTTCTTC
cdr3_aa: CASNDLSDTNEQFF
clone_size: NA
v_call: TRBV25-1
d_call: NA
j_call: TRBJ2-1

cdr3_nt: TGCAGTCTATCTAGCTCGGGGCGGACAGATACGCAGTATTTT
cdr3_aa: CSLSSSGRTDTQYF
clone_size: NA
v_call: TRBV20-1
d_call: NA
j_call: TRBJ2-3

cdr3_nt: TGTGCCAGCAGGGGACAGGGGGCGTCGGGCACTGAAGCTTTCTTT
cdr3_aa: CASRGQGASGTEAFF
clone_size: NA
v_call: TRBV2
d_call: TRBD1
j_call: TRBJ1-1

cdr3_nt: TGTGCCATCAGTGCTTTCCTTTGGGGCTCCTACAATGAGCAGTTCTTC
cdr3_aa: CAISAFLWGSYNEQFF
clone_size: once
v_call: TRBV10-3
d_call: NA
j_call: TRBJ2-1

cdr3_nt: TGTGCCAGTAGTATAACCTGGGACAGTTTCACAGATACGCAGTATTTT
cdr3_aa: CASSITWDSFTDTQYF
clone_size: many
v_call: TRBV19
d_call: TRBD1
j_call: TRBJ2-3

cdr3_nt: TGTGCCAGTAGTACCCGCGCCTATTCACCCCTCCACTTT
cdr3_aa: CASSTRAYSPLHF
clone_size: NA
v_call: TRBV19
d_call: NA
j_call: TRBJ1-6

cdr3_nt: TGTGCCAGCAACCTCTACCCCAACTATGGCTACACCTTC
cdr3_aa: CASNLYPNYGYTF
clone_size: NA
v_call: TRBV2
d_call: NA
j_call: TRBJ1-2

cdr3_nt: TGCAGTGCTAGACTAGCGGCCTACGAGCAGTACTTC
cdr3_aa: CSARLAAYEQYF
clone_size: few
v_call: TRBV20-1
d_call: TRBD2
j_call: TRBJ2-7

cdr3_nt: TGTGCCAGCAGGGCAGGACTAGCGGGAGGCGAGCAGTACTTC
cdr3_aa: CASRAGLAGGEQYF
clone_size: few
v_call: TRBV2
d_call: TRBD2
j_call: TRBJ2-7

cdr3_nt: TGTGCCAGCAGCCGCGGGACAACCTACGAGCAGTACTTC
cdr3_aa: CASSRGTTYEQYF
clone_size: NA
v_call: TRBV14
d_call: NA
j_call: TRBJ2-7

cdr3_nt: TGCGCCAGCAGTGCAGGGAGCTCCTACGAGCAGTACTTC
cdr3_aa: CASSAGSSYEQYF
clone_size: few
v_call: TRBV10-2
d_call: NA
j_call: TRBJ2-7

cdr3_nt: TGCAGCGTTGACGGGGATTACTATGGCTACACCTTC
cdr3_aa: CSVDGDYYGYTF
clone_size: NA
v_call: TRBV29-1
d_call: NA
j_call: TRBJ1-2

cdr3_nt: TGCGCCAGCAGGTCCGGACAGCGCAATCAGCCCCAGCATTTT
cdr3_aa: CASRSGQRNQPQHF
clone_size: few
v_call: TRBV5-1
d_call: NA
j_call: TRBJ1-5

cdr3_nt: TGTGCCAGCAGCCTAGCCGGGACAGGGGTAAGGACTAACTATGGCTACACCTTC
cdr3_aa: CASSLAGTGVRTNYGYTF
clone_size: many
v_call: TRBV4-2
d_call: TRBD1
j_call: TRBJ1-2

cdr3_nt: TGTGCCAGCAGGCAGGGCTCCGGAGGCTACACCTTC
cdr3_aa: CASRQGSGGYTF
clone_size: NA
v_call: TRBV2
d_call: NA
j_call: TRBJ1-2

cdr3_nt: TGTGCCAGCAGTAAAATGAGGGGACAGGGGGCGGAAGAGCAGTACTTC
cdr3_aa: CASSKMRGQGAEEQYF
clone_size: many
v_call: TRBV27
d_call: TRBD1
j_call: TRBJ2-7

cdr3_nt: TGTGCCACCAGTAGCTCCGGGAGTGCCTACGAGCAGTACTTC
cdr3_aa: CATSSSGSAYEQYF
clone_size: NA
v_call: TRBV15
d_call: NA
j_call: TRBJ2-7

cdr3_nt: TGTGCCATCAGTGAGGGCGGGAACACAGATACGCAGTATTTT
cdr3_aa: CAISEGGNTDTQYF
clone_size: NA
v_call: TRBV10-3
d_call: NA
j_call: TRBJ2-3

cdr3_nt: TGTGCCACCAGCAGCTCCAGGTCGGGACAGGGAAACGAGCAGTACTTC
cdr3_aa: CATSSSRSGQGNEQYF
clone_size: NA
v_call: TRBV15
d_call: TRBD1
j_call: TRBJ2-7

cdr3_nt: TGTGCCAGCAGTCACCCGATGCATGTGGGGGCAAACTCCTACGAGCAGTACTTC
cdr3_aa: CASSHPMHVGANSYEQYF
clone_size: NA
v_call: TRBV6-2/TRBV6-3
d_call: NA
j_call: TRBJ2-7

cdr3_nt: TGTGCCAGCAGCTTTTGGTCAGGGGGGGATGGCTACACCTTC
cdr3_aa: CASSFWSGGDGYTF
clone_size: many
v_call: TRBV5-4
d_call: TRBD1
j_call: TRBJ1-2

cdr3_nt: TGTGCCAGCAGCTTTCTAGCGGGAGTGGAGACCCAGTACTTC
cdr3_aa: CASSFLAGVETQYF
clone_size: NA
v_call: TRBV7-9
d_call: TRBD2
j_call: TRBJ2-5

cdr3_nt: TGCAGTGCCACGACAGGGGTTAATTCACCCCTCCACTTT
cdr3_aa: CSATTGVNSPLHF
clone_size: NA
v_call: TRBV20-1
d_call: TRBD1
j_call: TRBJ1-6

cdr3_nt: TGCGCCAGCAGCTTTCCGGGACAGGGCGACTCCCAGTTCTTC
cdr3_aa: CASSFPGQGDSQFF
clone_size: few
v_call: TRBV5-1
d_call: TRBD1
j_call: TRBJ2-1

cdr3_nt: TGTGCCAGCAGCAGCCGGGGACTAGCTGCCTACGAGCAGTACTTC
cdr3_aa: CASSSRGLAAYEQYF
clone_size: NA
v_call: TRBV4-2
d_call: TRBD2
j_call: TRBJ2-7

cdr3_nt: TGCAGTGCCCTACCGCCTAGCGGGGGGAACGAGCAGTACTTC
cdr3_aa: CSALPPSGGNEQYF
clone_size: NA
v_call: TRBV20-1
d_call: TRBD2
j_call: TRBJ2-7

cdr3_nt: TGCAGTGCTAGAGCCCCAGGGAATCAGCCCCAGCATTTT
cdr3_aa: CSARAPGNQPQHF
clone_size: NA
v_call: TRBV20-1
d_call: NA
j_call: TRBJ1-5

cdr3_nt: TGTGCCAGCAGCTCCGGGGGGGCCCTTTACGAGCAGTACTTC
cdr3_aa: CASSSGGALYEQYF
clone_size: many
v_call: TRBV9
d_call: TRBD2
j_call: TRBJ2-7

cdr3_nt: TGTGCCAGCACGCGCGGGAGGTACCCTAATTCCTACGAGCAGTACTTC
cdr3_aa: CASTRGRYPNSYEQYF
clone_size: many
v_call: TRBV12-3/TRBV12-4
d_call: TRBD2
j_call: TRBJ2-7

cdr3_nt: TGTGCCAGTAGTATAGATGCCTCAACAGATACGCAGTATTTT
cdr3_aa: CASSIDASTDTQYF
clone_size: few
v_call: TRBV19
d_call: NA
j_call: TRBJ2-3